What follows are 4 T cell receptor beta chains derived from one specimen sequenced in a study of blood T cell repertoires in COVID-19. The method was immunoSEQ multiplex PCR; TCRdb's version includes in-frame clones alone and lacks a portion of them. The sample includes 65,000 to 75,000 clones, roughly 85% of them seen just once. The sequencing sample was made of peripheral blood. All receptors come from an elderly woman with acute or convalescent COVID-19.

The J gene is TRBJ1-3, the V gene TRBV7-9; 10 positions agree with TRBD1. The V gene's germline CDR1 is SEHNR and CDR2 FQNEAQ (reference sequence). This CDR3 spans 15 amino acids. V was clipped by 8 bases and J by 3 bases; unmatched bases: 7. Written as DNA, the CDR3 is TGTGCCAGCGGACAGGGGGGAATCTTTGGAAACACCATATATTTT. Translating gives CASGQGGIFGNTIYF.

The J gene is TRBJ2-7, the V gene TRBV9, with D possibly matching TRBD2 (5 bases). The CDR3 runs to 16 residues. Trimming took off 4 bases at V and 2 bases at J, with 19 bases between the two ends. Per germline, CDR1 SGDLS and CDR2 YYNGEE. In nucleotides, the CDR3 is TGTGCCAGCAGCCCATCCGCGGGCGGCACCACCTACGAGCAGTACTTC. Translating it yields CASSPSAGGTTYEQYF.

This clone is a singleton in its sample. The chain recombines TRBV6-5 with TRBJ1-4; D is possibly TRBD1 (5 bases). This CDR3 region has 15 residues. Trimming took 6 bases from V and 0 from J, leaving 11 bases between them. Germline-derived CDR1 and CDR2 are MNHEY and SVGAGI. The CDR3 DNA reads as TGTGCCAGCAGAAGGGCAGGGCCAACTAATGAAAAACTGTTTTTT. Amino acids: CASRRAGPTNEKLFF.

The chain joins TRBV9 to TRBJ2-3; TRBD2 matches at 10 bases. The length of the CDR3 is 17 residues. Unmatched junction bases numbered 15, after V lost 4 bases and J lost 7 bases. CDR1 and CDR2 (germline): SGDLS, YYNGEE. Here the CDR3 reads CASSPRWEAGGPNTQYF. The DNA for the CDR3 is TGTGCCAGCAGCCCAAGGTGGGAAGCGGGGGGGCCGAATACGCAGTATTTT. Filled out from reference TRBV9 and TRBJ2-3, the complete variable domain reads DSGVTQTPKHLITATGQRVTLRCSPRSGDLSVYWYQQSLDQGLQFLIQYYNGEERAKGNILERFSAQQFPDLHSELNLSSLELGDSALYFCASSPRWEAGGPNTQYFGPGTRLTVL.